This T cell receptor (beta chain) was observed in a study of T-cell reconstitution after alpha-beta-depleted transplantation in children. Unique molecular identifiers were used to barcode this TCRbeta library. TCRdb re-called the PCR reads with MiXCR, one entry per CDR3 protein. The table includes some 200,000 distinct CDR3 sequences, 6.5% to 7.5% detected once. Trimming cost V 5 bases and J 2 bases; bases outside gene matches: 6. The CDR3 covers 16 residues. CDR1 SGHAT and CDR2 FQNNGV come from the germline V gene. In its sample, this clonotype was seen many times. The TCR sequence derives from a human donor who donated a stem cell graft to a child with Wiskott-Aldrich syndrome. The chain carries TRBV11-2 and TRBJ2-2, with 9 bases lining up with TRBD1. The material was PBMCs from the stem cell graft donor, obtained from the stem cell graft. The CDR3, as DNA: TGTGCCAGCAGCCCCTGGGACAGGGACAACACCGGGGAGCTGTTTTTT. Translation: CASSPWDRDNTGELFF. Drawing the rest from reference TRBV11-2 and TRBJ2-2, the complete variable domain is EAGVAQSPRYKIIEKRQSVAFWCNPISGHATLYWYQQILGQGPKLLIQFQNNGVVDDSQLPKDRFSAERLKGVDSTLKIQPAKLEDSAVYLCASSPWDRDNTGELFFGEGSRLTVL.